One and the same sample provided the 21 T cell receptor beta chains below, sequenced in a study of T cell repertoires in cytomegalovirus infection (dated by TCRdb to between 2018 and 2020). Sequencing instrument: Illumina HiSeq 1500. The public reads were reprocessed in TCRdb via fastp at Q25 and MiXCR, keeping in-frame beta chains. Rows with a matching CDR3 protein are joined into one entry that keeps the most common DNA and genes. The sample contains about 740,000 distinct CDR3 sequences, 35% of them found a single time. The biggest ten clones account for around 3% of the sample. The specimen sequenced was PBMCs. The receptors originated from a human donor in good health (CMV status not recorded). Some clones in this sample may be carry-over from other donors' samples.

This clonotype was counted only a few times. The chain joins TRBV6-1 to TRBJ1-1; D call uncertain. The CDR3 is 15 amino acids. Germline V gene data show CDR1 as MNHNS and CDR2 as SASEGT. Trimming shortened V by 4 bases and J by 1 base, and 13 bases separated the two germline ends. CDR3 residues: CASSAGGRGNTEAFF. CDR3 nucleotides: TGTGCCAGCAGTGCCGGTGGACGGGGGAACACTGAAGCTTTCTTT.

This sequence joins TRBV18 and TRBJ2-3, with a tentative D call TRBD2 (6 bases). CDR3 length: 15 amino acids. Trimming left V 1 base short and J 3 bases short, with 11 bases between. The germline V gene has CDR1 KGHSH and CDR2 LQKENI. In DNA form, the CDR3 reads TGTGCCAGCTCACCACTCCGGGGGTCTACAGATACGCAGTATTTT. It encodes CASSPLRGSTDTQYF.

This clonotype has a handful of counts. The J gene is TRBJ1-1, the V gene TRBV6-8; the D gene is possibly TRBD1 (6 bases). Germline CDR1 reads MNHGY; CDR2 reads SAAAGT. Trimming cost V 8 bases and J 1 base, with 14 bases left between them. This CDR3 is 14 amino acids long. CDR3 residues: CASRIGGKNTEAFF. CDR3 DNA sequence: TGTGCCAGCCGAATAGGGGGAAAGAACACTGAAGCTTTCTTT.

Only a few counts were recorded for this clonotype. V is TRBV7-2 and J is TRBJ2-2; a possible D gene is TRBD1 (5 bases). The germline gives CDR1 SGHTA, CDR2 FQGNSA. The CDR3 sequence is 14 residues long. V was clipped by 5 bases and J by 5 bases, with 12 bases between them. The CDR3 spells CASSAGRVTGELFF. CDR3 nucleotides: TGTGCCAGCAGCGCTGGCAGGGTGACCGGGGAGCTGTTTTTT. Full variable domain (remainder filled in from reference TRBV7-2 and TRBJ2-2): GAGVSQSPSNKVTEKGKDVELRCDPISGHTALYWYRQSLGQGLEFLIYFQGNSAPDKSGLPSDRFSAERTGGSVSTLTIQRTQQEDSAVYLCASSAGRVTGELFFGEGSRLTVL.

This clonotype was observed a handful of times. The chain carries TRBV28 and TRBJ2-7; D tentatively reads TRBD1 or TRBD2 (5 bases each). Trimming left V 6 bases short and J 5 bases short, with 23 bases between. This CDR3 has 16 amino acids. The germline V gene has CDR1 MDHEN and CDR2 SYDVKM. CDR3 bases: TGTGCCAGCAGCCGGCCCCCGGGGCCCGGTGGTCACGAGCAGTACTTC. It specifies CASSRPPGPGGHEQYF. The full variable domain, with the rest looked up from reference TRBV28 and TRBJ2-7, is DVKVTQSSRYLVKRTGEKVFLECVQDMDHENMFWYRQDPGLGLRLIYFSYDVKMKEKGDIPEGYSVSREKKERFSLILESASTNQTSMYLCASSRPPGPGGHEQYFGPGTRLTVT.

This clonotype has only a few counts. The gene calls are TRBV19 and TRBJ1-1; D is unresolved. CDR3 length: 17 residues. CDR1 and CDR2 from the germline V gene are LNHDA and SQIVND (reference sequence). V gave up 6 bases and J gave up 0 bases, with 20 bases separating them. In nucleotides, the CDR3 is TGTGCCAGTAGACCTCTCATTGGGTCTAACATGAACACTGAAGCTTTCTTT. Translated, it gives CASRPLIGSNMNTEAFF.

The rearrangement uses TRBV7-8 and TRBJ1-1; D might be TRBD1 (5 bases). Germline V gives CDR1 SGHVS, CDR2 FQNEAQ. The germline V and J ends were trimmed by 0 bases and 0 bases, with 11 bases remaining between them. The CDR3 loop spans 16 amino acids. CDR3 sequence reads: CASSLAGEGLNTEAFF. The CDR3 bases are TGTGCCAGCAGCTTAGCGGGGGAGGGTCTGAACACTGAAGCTTTCTTT.

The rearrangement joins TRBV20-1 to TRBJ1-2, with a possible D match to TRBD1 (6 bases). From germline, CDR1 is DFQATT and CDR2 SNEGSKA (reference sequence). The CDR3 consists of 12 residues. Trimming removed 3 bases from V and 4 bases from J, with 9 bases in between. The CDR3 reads CSARRTVYGYTF. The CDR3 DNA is TGCAGTGCTAGGAGGACAGTCTATGGCTACACCTTC.

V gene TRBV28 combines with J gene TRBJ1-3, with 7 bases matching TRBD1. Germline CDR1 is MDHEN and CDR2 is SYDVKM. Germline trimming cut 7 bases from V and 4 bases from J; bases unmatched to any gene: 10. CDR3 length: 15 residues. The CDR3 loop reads CASNTPGGSGNTIYF. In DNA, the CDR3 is TGTGCCAGCAATACACCAGGGGGTTCAGGAAACACCATATATTTT.

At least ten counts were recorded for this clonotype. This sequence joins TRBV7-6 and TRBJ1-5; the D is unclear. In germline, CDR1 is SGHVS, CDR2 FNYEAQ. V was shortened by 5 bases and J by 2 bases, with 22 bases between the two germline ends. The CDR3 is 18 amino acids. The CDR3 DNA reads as TGTGCCAGCAGCCCACTAGGAACGGCTCCCCATGGCAATCAGCCCCAGCATTTT. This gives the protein CASSPLGTAPHGNQPQHF.

CDR3 sequence: CSVEGMDSYSGYGYTF. The CDR3 DNA is TGCAGCGTTGAAGGAATGGACAGTTATTCGGGCTATGGCTACACCTTC. The chain joins TRBV29-1 to TRBJ1-2; D may be TRBD1 (6 bases). From germline, CDR1 is SQVTM and CDR2 ANQGSEA. With 1 base removed from V and 4 bases from J, the gap between germline ends came to 19 bases. CDR3 length: 16 residues.

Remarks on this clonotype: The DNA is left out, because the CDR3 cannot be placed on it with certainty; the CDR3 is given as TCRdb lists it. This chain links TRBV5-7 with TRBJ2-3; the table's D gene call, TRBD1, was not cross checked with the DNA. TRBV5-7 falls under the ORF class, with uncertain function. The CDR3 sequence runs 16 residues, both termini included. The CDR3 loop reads CASSLFGPGELDTQYF.

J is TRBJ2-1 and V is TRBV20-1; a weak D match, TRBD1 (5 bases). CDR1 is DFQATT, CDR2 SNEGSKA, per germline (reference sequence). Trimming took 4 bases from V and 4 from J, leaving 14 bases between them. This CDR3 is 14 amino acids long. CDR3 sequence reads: CSATAEQDYNEQFF. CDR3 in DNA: TGCAGTGCTACGGCTGAACAGGATTACAATGAGCAGTTCTTC.

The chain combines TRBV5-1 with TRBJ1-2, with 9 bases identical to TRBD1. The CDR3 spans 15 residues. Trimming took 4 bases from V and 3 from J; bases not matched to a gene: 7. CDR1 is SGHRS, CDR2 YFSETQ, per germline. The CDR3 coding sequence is TGCGCCAGCAGCCCGGGACAGGGTATCGACTATGGCTACACCTTC. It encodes CASSPGQGIDYGYTF. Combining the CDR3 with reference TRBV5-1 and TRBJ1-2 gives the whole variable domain KAGVTQTPRYLIKTRGQQVTLSCSPISGHRSVSWYQQTPGQGLQFLFEYFSETQRNKGNFPGRFSGRQFSNSRSEMNVSTLELGDSALYLCASSPGQGIDYGYTFGSGTRLTVV.

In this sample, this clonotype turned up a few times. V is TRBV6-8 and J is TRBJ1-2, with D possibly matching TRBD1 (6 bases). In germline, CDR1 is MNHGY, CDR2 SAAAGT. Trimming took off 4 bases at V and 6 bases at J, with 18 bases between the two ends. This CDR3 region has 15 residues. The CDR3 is CASSFSNRAPNGYTF. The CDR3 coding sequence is TGTGCCAGCAGTTTCAGTAACAGGGCCCCCAATGGCTACACCTTC.

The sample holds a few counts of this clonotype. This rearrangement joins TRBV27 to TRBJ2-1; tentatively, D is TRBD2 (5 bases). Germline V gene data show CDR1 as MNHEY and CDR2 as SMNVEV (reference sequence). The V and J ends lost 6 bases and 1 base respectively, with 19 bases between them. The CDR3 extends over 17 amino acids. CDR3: CASSPGGPQGSYNEQFF. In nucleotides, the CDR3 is TGTGCCAGCAGCCCCGGAGGCCCCCAAGGTTCCTACAATGAGCAGTTCTTC.

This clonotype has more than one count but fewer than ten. Here the CDR3 DNA reads TGCGCCAGCAGCTTGGGACCATTGGGGCAGGAGGGGACCCATATGAGGTGCACCTTC. Amino acid sequence: CASSLGPLGQEGTHMRCTF. The chain links TRBV5-1 to TRBJ1-2, with D perhaps matching TRBD1 (5 bases). The germline gives CDR1 SGHRS, CDR2 YFSETQ. V lost 0 bases and J lost 13, with 34 bases in between. There are 19 residues in the CDR3.

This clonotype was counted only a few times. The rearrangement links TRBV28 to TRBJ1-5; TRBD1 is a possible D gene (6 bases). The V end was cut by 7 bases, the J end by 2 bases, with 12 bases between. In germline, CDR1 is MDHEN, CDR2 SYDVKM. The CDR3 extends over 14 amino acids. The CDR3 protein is CASIPGEGNQPQHF. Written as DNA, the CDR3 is TGTGCCAGCATTCCAGGGGAGGGCAATCAGCCCCAGCATTTT.

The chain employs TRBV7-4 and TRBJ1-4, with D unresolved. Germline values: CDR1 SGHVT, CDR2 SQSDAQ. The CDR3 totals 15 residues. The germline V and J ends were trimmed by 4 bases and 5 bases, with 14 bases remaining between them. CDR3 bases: TGTGCCAGCAGCTCGGAGAACTTACTCAATGAAAAACTGTTTTTT. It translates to CASSSENLLNEKLFF.

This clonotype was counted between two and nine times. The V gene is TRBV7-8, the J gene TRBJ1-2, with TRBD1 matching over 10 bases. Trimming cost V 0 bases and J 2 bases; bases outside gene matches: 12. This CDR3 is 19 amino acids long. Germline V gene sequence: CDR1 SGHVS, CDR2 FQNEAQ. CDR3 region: CASSLAGVGTGVLNYGYTF. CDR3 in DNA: TGTGCCAGCAGCTTAGCCGGGGTGGGGACAGGGGTATTAAACTATGGCTACACCTTC.

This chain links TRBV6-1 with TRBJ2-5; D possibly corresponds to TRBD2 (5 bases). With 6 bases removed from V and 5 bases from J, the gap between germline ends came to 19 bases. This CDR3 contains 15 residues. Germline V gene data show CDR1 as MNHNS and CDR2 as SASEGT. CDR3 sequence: CASSPLRRPQETQYF. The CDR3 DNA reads TGTGCCAGCAGCCCTTTAAGGAGGCCCCAGGAGACCCAGTACTTC.